These 27 T cell receptor beta chains share one sample of origin, sequenced in a study of regulatory T cells in long-lasting Graves disease. For TCR beta, libraries came from iRepertoire HTBI primers and Arm-PCR of CDR3 regions. TCRdb independently ran MiXCR on the multiplex PCR reads; one entry per CDR3 protein. The table shows 600,000 to 800,000 distinct CDR3 sequences, with around 32% occurring only once. Time point specified: persistent/refractory GD, antithyroid drugs over 5 years with positive TRAb. The authors made the TCR library using RNA they extracted from PBMCs. The input for sequencing was peripheral blood mononuclear cells (PBMCs), taken when the disease was refractory, from a patient treated with antithyroid drugs. The origin of the receptors is a female donor with Graves disease.

Concerning this clonotype itself: A read error may explain this, as a much larger clone is one base away. The V and J genes are TRBV2 and TRBJ2-4, with 9 bases matching TRBD1. Germline loops: CDR1 SNHLY, CDR2 FYNNEI. This CDR3 spans 13 amino acids. The CDR3 DNA reads TGTGCCAGCAGGGACAGGGGAAAGGACATTCAGCACTTC. This encodes CASRDRGKDIQHF.

The sample holds many counts of this clonotype. One junction end does not reproduce the germline sequence, and a read error may be involved. V usage is TRBV28 and J usage is TRBJ1-6, with 7 bases identical to TRBD1. This CDR3 contains 11 residues. CDR1 is MDHEN, CDR2 SYDVKM, per germline. The CDR3 nucleotides read TGTGCCAGCAGTTTTTGGGGACAGTTTGTCTTT. Translating it yields CASSFWGQFVF. The variable domain in full, completed from reference TRBV28 and TRBJ1-6, reads DVKVTQSSRYLVKRTGEKVFLECVQDMDHENMFWYRQDPGLGLRLIYFSYDVKMKEKGDIPEGYSVSREKKERFSLILESASTNQTSMYLCASSFWGQFVFGNGTRLTVT.

The CDR3 coding sequence is TGTGCCAGCGAGCGTTTCTACGAGCAGTACTTC. Protein product: CASERFYEQYF. The chain carries TRBV28 and TRBJ2-7; D remains unclear. This CDR3 has 11 amino acids. Trimming took 8 bases from V and 3 from J, leaving 8 bases between them. The germline V gene encodes CDR1 MDHEN and CDR2 SYDVKM.

This clonotype was detected ten times or more. This rearrangement joins TRBV2 to TRBJ2-7; TRBD1 or TRBD2 may be the D gene (6 bases each). The CDR3 is 12 residues long. CDR1 is SNHLY and CDR2 is FYNNEI in the germline V gene. Trimming left V 10 bases short and J 1 base short, with 11 bases between. DNA of the CDR3: TGTGCCAAGAGGGGGGTATCCTACGAGCAGTACTTC. Its translation is CAKRGVSYEQYF.

Many counts were recorded for this clonotype. The V call is TRBV12-3 or TRBV12-4, the J call TRBJ1-6, with D possibly TRBD1 on 5 matching bases. The CDR3 is 14 amino acids. Trimming removed 3 bases from V and 10 bases from J, with 13 bases in between. The CDR3 loop is CASSLIGTDSPLHF. Here the CDR3 DNA reads TGTGCCAGCAGTTTGATAGGGACCGACTCACCCCTCCACTTT.

With respect to this clonotype: It is likely a read error, because the conserved phenylalanine at the end of the CDR3 is missing. The chain links TRBV3-1 to TRBJ1-2; no clear D gene. The germline CDR1 and CDR2 sequences are LGHDT and YNNKEL (reference sequence). Trimming shortened V by 1 base and J by 6 bases, and 12 bases separated the two germline ends. This CDR3 is 14 amino acids long. Written as DNA, the CDR3 is TGTGCCAGCAGCCAAGTTCTTGGTCCGGATGGCTACACCTGC. It translates to CASSQVLGPDGYTC.

In this sample, this clonotype turned up many times. The chain recombines TRBV12-3 or TRBV12-4 with TRBJ2-7; D not resolved. This CDR3 contains 12 residues. V lost 7 bases and J lost 3, with 10 bases in between. CDR3 region: CASTKLGYEQYF. The CDR3 DNA sequence: TGTGCCAGCACGAAATTGGGCTACGAGCAGTACTTC.

This clonotype was recorded a few times. The chain is built from TRBV29-1 and TRBJ2-7; 7 bases match TRBD1. Trimming removed 4 bases from V and 6 bases from J; junction bases left unmatched: 3. This CDR3 has 11 amino acids. Germline CDR1 is SQVTM and CDR2 is ANQGSEA. The CDR3 spells CSVATGAEQYF. CDR3 bases: TGCAGCGTTGCAACAGGGGCCGAGCAGTACTTC.

This clonotype was counted many times. The V call is TRBV6-1, the J call TRBJ2-5; 7 bases match TRBD1. The V and J ends lost 5 bases and 5 bases, in that order; junction bases with no gene match: 5. This CDR3 is built from 13 residues. The V gene's germline CDR1 is MNHNS and CDR2 SASEGT. CDR3 sequence (DNA): TGTGCCAGCAGTCGACAGGGACCGGAGACCCAGTACTTC. Translated, it gives CASSRQGPETQYF.

V gene TRBV6-1 combines with J gene TRBJ1-1, with TRBD1 as a possible D gene (5 bases). The germline V gene has CDR1 MNHNS and CDR2 SASEGT. V gave up 5 bases and J gave up 8 bases, with 15 bases separating them. This CDR3 has 13 amino acids. CDR3 DNA sequence: TGTGCCAGCAGTACGGGGCAGGGCCTGGAAGCTTTCTTT. Encoded protein: CASSTGQGLEAFF.

This chain connects TRBV12-3 or TRBV12-4 to TRBJ2-6; weak D call: TRBD1 (6 bases). The CDR3 totals 16 residues. The germline V and J ends were trimmed by 3 bases and 1 base, with 10 bases remaining between them. This CDR3 reads CASSLGTLSGANVLTF. Here the CDR3 DNA reads TGTGCCAGCAGTTTGGGGACATTGTCTGGGGCCAACGTCCTGACTTTC.

In this sample, this clonotype turned up many times. The CDR3 sequence: CASSQGLEQYF. CDR3 nucleotides: TGTGCCAGCAGCCAGGGCCTCGAGCAGTACTTC. The rearrangement joins TRBV11-2 to TRBJ2-7; weak D call: TRBD1 (5 bases). The CDR3 contains 11 residues. The V gene's germline CDR1 is SGHAT and CDR2 FQNNGV. The V gene lost 5 bases and the J gene lost 6 bases, with 8 bases spanning the gap.

This clonotype was seen at least ten times. The rearrangement joins TRBV12-3 or TRBV12-4 to TRBJ1-1, with 8 bases identical to TRBD1. V lost 7 bases and J lost 1; bases outside the gene matches: 5. The CDR3 is 14 amino acids. CDR3 sequence reads: CASTLTGANTEAFF. CDR3 coding DNA: TGTGCCAGCACCCTGACAGGGGCGAACACTGAAGCTTTCTTT.

The table lists this clonotype with a few counts. V gene TRBV6-1 combines with J gene TRBJ1-2; 10 nucleotides agree with TRBD1. Germline trimming cut 5 bases from V and 7 bases from J; bases unmatched to any gene: 16. The germline CDR1 and CDR2 sequences are MNHNS and SASEGT. The CDR3 extends over 17 amino acids. In nucleotides, the CDR3 is TGTGCCAGCAGTAAGAGCAGACAGGGGGCAAGGTTCGTTGGCTACACCTTC. Translated: CASSKSRQGARFVGYTF.

This sequence joins TRBV28 and TRBJ1-4; D may be TRBD1 (5 bases). Trimming removed 7 bases from V and 7 bases from J, with 25 bases in between. The CDR3 totals 17 residues. Germline CDR1 MDHEN, CDR2 SYDVKM. The CDR3 DNA is TGTGCCAGCACCACCCAAGGTCTTTCGGGGCCTGGTGAAAAACTGTTTTTT. Its translation is CASTTQGLSGPGEKLFF.

The rearrangement joins TRBV19 to TRBJ1-4; 7 positions agree with TRBD1. The CDR3 runs 15 residues. From germline, CDR1 is LNHDA and CDR2 SQIVND (reference sequence). The trim removed 3 bases at V and 8 bases at J, leaving 9 bases unmatched. The DNA of the CDR3 is TGTGCCAGTAGTATTCAGCGGACAGGTGGCGAAAAACTGTTTTTT. It codes for CASSIQRTGGEKLFF. The variable domain in full, with the rest retrieved from reference TRBV19 and TRBJ1-4, is DGGITQSPKYLFRKEGQNVTLSCEQNLNHDAMYWYRQDPGQGLRLIYYSQIVNDFQKGDIAEGYSVSREKKESFPLTVTSAQKNPTAFYLCASSIQRTGGEKLFFGSGTQLSVL.

J is TRBJ2-5 and V is TRBV10-3, with TRBD1 identical over 8 bases. Per germline, CDR1 ENHRY and CDR2 SYGVKD. The CDR3 covers 15 residues. V trimming: 5 bases; J trimming: 5 bases; junction bases outside the gene matches: 10. The DNA of the CDR3 is TGTGCCATCAGTCCAGGACAGGGTTCTATTGAGACCCAGTACTTC. It is translated as CAISPGQGSIETQYF.

The genes are TRBV11-1 and TRBJ2-7; D tentatively reads TRBD1 or TRBD2 (5 bases each). CDR1 SGHAT and CDR2 FQDESV come from the germline V gene (reference sequence). Trimming removed 3 bases at V and 5 bases at J, with 11 bases between. This CDR3 comprises 13 residues. The chain's CDR3 is CASSFLRGHEQYF. CDR3 coding DNA: TGTGCCAGCAGCTTCCTTCGGGGCCACGAGCAGTACTTC.

V and J are TRBV12-5 and TRBJ2-5; TRBD1 matches at 8 bases. Trimming took 4 bases from V and 4 from J; bases not matched to a gene: 5. Germline CDR1 reads LGHNT; CDR2 reads FRNRAP. The CDR3 is 14 residues long. The CDR3, as DNA: TGTGCTAGTGGTTCGGGACAGGTCCCAGAGACCCAGTACTTC. This sequence encodes CASGSGQVPETQYF. The whole variable domain, remainder taken from reference TRBV12-5 and TRBJ2-5, is DARVTQTPRHKVTEMGQEVTMRCQPILGHNTVFWYRQTMMQGLELLAYFRNRAPLDDSGMPKDRFSAEMPDATLATLKIQPSEPRDSAVYFCASGSGQVPETQYFGPGTRLLVL.

Details on this clonotype: Relative to the germline gene, one junction end is altered; a read error may explain this. The CDR3 loop is CASLLRVAGGEAQYF. The CDR3 DNA reads as TGTGCCAGTTTATTGAGAGTAGCGGGAGGAGAGGCCCAGTACTTC. The chain carries TRBV12-3 or TRBV12-4 and TRBJ2-5; 10 bases are a match to TRBD2. The CDR3 is made up of 15 amino acids.

This clonotype was detected ten times or more. V gene TRBV12-3 or TRBV12-4 combines with J gene TRBJ1-4, with D perhaps TRBD1 (6 bases). The germline V and J ends were trimmed by 6 bases and 7 bases, with 15 bases remaining between them. CDR3 length: 14 residues. CDR3 sequence: CASSRTAFAEKLFF. The DNA of the CDR3 is TGTGCCAGCAGCCGGACAGCTTTCGCTGAAAAACTGTTTTTT.

The J gene is TRBJ1-5, the V gene TRBV11-2, with unresolved D. V was cut by 8 bases and J by 4 bases, with 12 bases left in between. Germline loops: CDR1 SGHAT, CDR2 FQNNGV. The CDR3 is made up of 13 amino acids. The CDR3 loop reads CASAPGPNQPQHF. In DNA, the CDR3 is TGTGCCAGCGCCCCTGGGCCGAATCAGCCCCAGCATTTT.

The chain links TRBV20-1 to TRBJ1-5; 9 bases map to TRBD1. J was trimmed by 1 base and V by 1 base; bases with no gene match: 8. The germline gives CDR1 DFQATT, CDR2 SNEGSKA (reference sequence). CDR3 length: 17 amino acids. The CDR3 protein is CSARAGTGMNSNQPQHF. The CDR3 region has the DNA TGCAGTGCTAGAGCCGGGACAGGGATGAACAGCAATCAGCCCCAGCATTTT.

The rearrangement links TRBV3-1 to TRBJ1-4; a weak D match, TRBD1 (5 bases). In germline, CDR1 is LGHDT, CDR2 YNNKEL (reference sequence). The CDR3 contains 15 residues. Between the trimmed V and J ends, which lost 1 base and 10 bases, there was a span of 16 bases. CDR3 DNA sequence: TGTGCCAGCAGCCAAGGGGCAGGGCGGGGATCAAAACTGTTTTTT. Protein product: CASSQGAGRGSKLFF.

The V and J genes are TRBV6-1 and TRBJ2-7; TRBD2 aligns across 7 bases. The CDR3 totals 15 residues. V shed 8 bases and J 2 bases; nucleotides not matched to a gene: 12. Germline assignment: CDR1 MNHNS and CDR2 SASEGT. The CDR3 region has the DNA TGTGCCAGCGGCGCACTAGCGTCTCAGACCTACGAGCAGTACTTC. Protein sequence: CASGALASQTYEQYF.

CDR3 bases: TGTGCCAGCAGCCAAGATCGACCAGGGGGGCGCCGAGTAGTACTCTCTAATTCACCCCTCCACTTT. Translation: CASSQDRPGGRRVVLSNSPLHF. V usage is TRBV4-2 and J usage is TRBJ1-6; 7 bases align to TRBD1. The V gene end was trimmed by 0 bases and the J gene end by 6 bases; junction bases not matched to a gene: 23. This CDR3 contains 22 residues. CDR1 is LGHNA, CDR2 YNFKEQ, per germline.

The V and J genes are TRBV20-1 and TRBJ1-1, with 10 bases matching TRBD1. Looked up from germline, CDR1 is DFQATT and CDR2 is SNEGSKA (reference sequence). The CDR3 runs to 12 residues. Germline trimming cut 3 bases from V and 11 bases from J; bases unmatched to any gene: 6. CDR3 sequence reads: CSARSGTGDAFF. The CDR3, as DNA: TGCAGTGCTAGGTCCGGGACAGGGGACGCTTTCTTT.